The 8 T cell receptor beta chains given below trace back to one sample, sequenced in a study of identical twins. TCRdb redid the calling of the 5' RACE reads with MiXCR, one entry per CDR3 protein. The sample lists 550,000 to 700,000 distinct CDR3 sequences, 9.5% to 10% occurring once. These data also formed part of another study, on yellow fever vaccine responses in identical twins.

The sequencing sample was made of PBMCs. Every receptor here comes from a woman aged 18-29 years in good health.

The chain is built from TRBV5-1 and TRBJ2-7; maybe TRBD1 (6 bases). The germline CDR1 and CDR2 sequences are SGHRS and YFSETQ. The CDR3 runs 14 residues. The V gene lost 4 bases and the J gene lost 1 base, with 12 bases spanning the gap. CDR3 nucleotide sequence: TGCGCCAGCAGCACCCGGGACAAATCCTACGAGCAGTACTTC. Protein: CASSTRDKSYEQYF. The variable domain in full, with the rest retrieved from reference TRBV5-1 and TRBJ2-7, is KAGVTQTPRYLIKTRGQQVTLSCSPISGHRSVSWYQQTPGQGLQFLFEYFSETQRNKGNFPGRFSGRQFSNSRSEMNVSTLELGDSALYLCASSTRDKSYEQYFGPGTRLTVT.

This clonotype was counted at least ten times. The CDR3 here is CSARDSRGLTDTQYF. For the CDR3, the DNA is TGCAGTGCTAGAGATTCGCGGGGGCTCACAGATACGCAGTATTTT. The chain recombines TRBV20-1 with TRBJ2-3, with D perhaps matching TRBD2 (7 bases). This CDR3 region has 15 residues. Trimming stripped 0 bases from V and 2 bases from J, with 12 bases between. Germline CDR1 is DFQATT and CDR2 is SNEGSKA (reference sequence).

This clonotype was found many times. The chain links TRBV5-5 to TRBJ2-5, with 8 bases identical to TRBD1. There are 13 residues in the CDR3. With V trimmed by 0 bases and J by 5 bases, 0 bases remained unmatched. Germline CDR1 reads SGHKS; CDR2 reads YYEKEE (reference sequence). The chain's CDR3 is CASSLGTGETQYF. Here the CDR3 DNA reads TGTGCCAGCAGCTTGGGGACAGGGGAGACCCAGTACTTC.

The rearrangement uses TRBV6-5 and TRBJ1-1, with D hard to call. Trimming shortened V by 2 bases and J by 11 bases, and 15 bases separated the two germline ends. Germline V lookup: CDR1 MNHEY, CDR2 SVGAGI. The length of the CDR3 is 13 residues. CDR3 protein: CASSYNSLDGAFF. In nucleotides, the CDR3 is TGTGCCAGCAGTTACAATAGTCTGGATGGGGCTTTCTTT.

This chain joins TRBV7-3 and TRBJ2-5, with 9 nucleotides matching TRBD2. Trimming cost V 5 bases and J 5 bases; bases outside gene matches: 9. The CDR3 has 15 amino acids. Germline V lookup: CDR1 SGHTA, CDR2 FQGTGA. The CDR3 region is CASSDGGGAGETQYF. The CDR3 bases are TGTGCCAGCAGCGATGGCGGGGGGGCGGGTGAGACCCAGTACTTC. Combining the CDR3 with reference TRBV7-3 and TRBJ2-5 gives the whole variable domain GAGVSQTPSNKVTEKGKYVELRCDPISGHTALYWYRQSLGQGPEFLIYFQGTGAADDSGLPNDRFFAVRPEGSVSTLKIQRTERGDSAVYLCASSDGGGAGETQYFGPGTRLLVL.

V and J are TRBV27 and TRBJ2-1; 8 bases align to TRBD2. V dropped 2 bases and J dropped 15; count of bases not matched to a gene: 15. This CDR3 contains 15 residues. Germline V lookup: CDR1 MNHEY, CDR2 SMNVEV (reference sequence). The CDR3 DNA reads TGTGCCAGCAGTTTAGCAGCGGGGGTCACCGCTCAACCGTTCTTC. It codes for CASSLAAGVTAQPFF.

This clonotype was picked up a small number of times. This chain joins TRBV11-2 and TRBJ2-3; D ambiguous. V lost 3 bases, J lost 7 bases, and 11 bases lay in between. Germline V gene sequence: CDR1 SGHAT, CDR2 FQNNGV. This CDR3 contains 13 residues. CDR3 in DNA: TGTGCCAGCAGCTTCCGACCCTTCAATACGCAGTATTTT. Its translation is CASSFRPFNTQYF.

The V call is TRBV2, the J call TRBJ2-7; 9 nucleotides agree with TRBD2. This CDR3 comprises 15 residues. CDR1 is SNHLY and CDR2 is FYNNEI in the germline V gene. J lost 0 bases, V lost 1 base, and 1 base had no gene match. In DNA form, the CDR3 reads TGTGCCAGCAGTGAAGATAGCGGGGGCTCCTACGAGCAGTACTTC. It encodes CASSEDSGGSYEQYF.